The clone carrying this T cell receptor beta chain has a handful of counts. Antigen unknown. This entry belongs to a study of cytomegalovirus exposure and HLA in healthy donors. The study, taken as a whole, reports: The study found most TCR sequences rare, yet found some public TCRs in many donors. In a later analysis, most CMV-associated TCR beta chains appeared HLA-restricted.

The CDR3 consists of 11 residues. Looked up from germline, CDR1 is SGHDN and CDR2 is FVKESK. The ends were cut back, 4 bases at V and 7 bases at J, with 7 bases in the middle. Primers: 60 Vbeta forward and 13 Jbeta reverse. How the authors handled the data: As a later analysis found, there were tens of millions of unique TCR beta chains, of which roughly 11 million were shared. The data were produced by immunoSEQ multiplex PCR, yet TCRdb's version contains in-frame clones alone and is incomplete. From that table come the V and J calls and clone size; the DNA was used to work out D and trimming. Of 150,000 to 200,000 clones detected, about 83% appear once; the ten largest clones hold around 2.6%.

Sequencing was carried out using PBMCs. This chain joins TRBV14 and TRBJ1-1; no definite D call. This TCR came from a female donor in good health and CMV-seronegative. The CDR3 here is CASSLSREAFF. The CDR3 nucleotides read TGTGCCAGCAGCCTGAGTCGTGAAGCTTTCTTT. Together with reference TRBV14 and TRBJ1-1, the CDR3 gives the full variable domain: EAGVTQFPSHSVIEKGQTVTLRCDPISGHDNLYWYRRVMGKEIKFLLHFVKESKQDESGMPNNRFLAERTGGTYSTLKVQPAELEDSGVYFCASSLSREAFFGQGTRLTVV.